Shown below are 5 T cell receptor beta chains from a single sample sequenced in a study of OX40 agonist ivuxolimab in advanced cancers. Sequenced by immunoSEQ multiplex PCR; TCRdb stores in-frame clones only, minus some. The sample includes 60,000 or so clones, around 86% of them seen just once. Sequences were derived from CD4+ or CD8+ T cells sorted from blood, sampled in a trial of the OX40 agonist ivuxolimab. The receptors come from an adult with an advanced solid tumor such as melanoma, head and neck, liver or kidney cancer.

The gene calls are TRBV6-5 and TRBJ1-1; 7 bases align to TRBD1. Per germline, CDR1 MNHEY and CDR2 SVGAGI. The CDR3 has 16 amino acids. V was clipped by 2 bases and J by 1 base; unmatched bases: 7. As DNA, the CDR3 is TGTGCCAGCAGTTACGAAAGGGGGCACCAGAACACTGAAGCTTTCTTT. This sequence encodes CASSYERGHQNTEAFF.

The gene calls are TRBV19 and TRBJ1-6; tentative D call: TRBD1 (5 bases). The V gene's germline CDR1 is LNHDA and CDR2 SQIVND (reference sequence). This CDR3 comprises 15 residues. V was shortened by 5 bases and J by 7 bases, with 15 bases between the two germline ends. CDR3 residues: CASSPTGTPNSPLHF. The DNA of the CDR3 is TGTGCCAGTAGTCCCACCGGGACCCCCAATTCACCCCTCCACTTT.

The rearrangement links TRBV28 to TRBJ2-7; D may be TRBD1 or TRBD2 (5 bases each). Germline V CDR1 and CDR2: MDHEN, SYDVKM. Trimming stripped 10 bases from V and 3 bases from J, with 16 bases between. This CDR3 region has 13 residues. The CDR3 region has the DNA TGTGCCACCTCGGGACGGTCTTTCTACGAGCAGTACTTC. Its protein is CATSGRSFYEQYF.

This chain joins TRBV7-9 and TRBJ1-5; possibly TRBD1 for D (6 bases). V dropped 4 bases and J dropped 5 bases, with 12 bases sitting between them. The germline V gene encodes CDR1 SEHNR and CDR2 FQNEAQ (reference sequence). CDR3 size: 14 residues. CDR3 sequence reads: CASSSGGGDQPQHF. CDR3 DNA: TGTGCCAGCAGCTCCGGGGGGGGCGATCAGCCCCAGCATTTT.

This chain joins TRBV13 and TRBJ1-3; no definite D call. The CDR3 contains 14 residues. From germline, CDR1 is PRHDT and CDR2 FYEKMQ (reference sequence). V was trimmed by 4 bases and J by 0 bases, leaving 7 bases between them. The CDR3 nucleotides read TGTGCCAGCAGCTCAAGGAACTCTGGAAACACCATATATTTT. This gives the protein CASSSRNSGNTIYF.